A single T cell receptor (beta chain) is shown here with its context. This clonotype was observed a few times. Its antigen target is currently unknown. No clone much larger than this one lies a single base away; base qualities are absent. This sample stems from a study of T cells after yellow fever vaccination (dated by TCRdb to the late 2010s). About the investigation overall: Libraries from fractions with low cell numbers were prepared with the SMART-Seq v4 Ultra Low Input RNA kit. Bulk TCR alpha and beta repertoires were sequenced longitudinally to track T-cell clones before and after primary and booster YFV17D yellow fever vaccination. Bulk PBMC replicates and cell subsets were isolated from blood drawn at multiple timepoints before and after both primary and secondary immunization. Two healthy male donors, one aged 18 to 30 and one aged 30 to 39 years, made up the cohort.

Sequencing relied on an Illumina NovaSeq 6000. TCR cDNA was synthesized by 5'RACE template switching, which introduced a universal primer site and unique molecular identifiers. Priming of cDNA synthesis was performed from both the TCR alpha and TCR beta constant segments. Library amplification used two PCR steps, and the second PCR step added sample barcodes and sequencing adapters. Sequencing of the libraries was done on either Illumina HiSeq 2500 (2x100 bp) or NovaSeq (2x150 bp). In the paper's pipeline: MIGEC was used to demultiplex reads and collapse the reads into UMI consensus sequences, and MiXCR was used for V(D)J alignment. Vaccine-responding clonotypes were defined with edgeR using replicate PBMC samples, requiring FDR below 0.01 and a log2 fold change above 5 up to day 15. Each bulk clonotype received a CD4 or CD8 identity based on whether the sequenced CD4 or CD8 repertoire contained that clonotype at higher abundance. The public reads were reprocessed in TCRdb via fastp at Q25 and MiXCR, keeping in-frame beta chains. Each entry is one CDR3 protein sequence, shown with its most common DNA and genes. V and J calls and clone size were set by TCRdb, not the authors. The sample table contains hundreds of thousands of distinct CDR3 sequences; only one count was recorded for roughly 5.6% of them. About 3.5% of the sample lies in the top ten.

The treatment or condition tag for this specimen amounts to: live attenuated yellow fever vaccine strain. PBMCs were isolated from peripheral blood using a standard Ficoll-Paque protocol. Dynabeads CD4 and CD8 positive selection kits were used to isolate CD4 and CD8 T-cell fractions. TriZol was used to extract RNA from bulk PBMCs, CD4 and CD8 fractions, and dextramer-positive and dextramer-negative fractions. Sequences LGHNA (CDR1) and YSLEER (CDR2) are obtained from the germline V gene. From its cysteine to its phenylalanine, the CDR3 spans 18 amino acids. The CDR3 DNA has 54 bases and is translated from base 1. The germline V end is reduced by 0 bases and the J end by 2 bases; junction bases left unmatched: 12. Beyond this particular receptor, the publication reports: After the booster, most clones that had expanded after primary vaccination were detected again (around 97% of CD4 and about 88% of CD8), suggesting broad maintenance of memory. Compared with the primary T-cell response, the secondary T-cell response was weaker but faster, peaking on day 5 rather than day 15. Because only two donors were included in the study, the extent to which the findings can be generalized is limited. A small share of clonotypes occurred in both CD4 and CD8 compartments, likely arising from convergent recombination. Computational filtering was needed because FACS-sorted repertoires could contain abundant contaminating clonotypes from the bulk population.

This sequence uses TRBV4-3 and TRBJ1-2; 7 bases in between match TRBD1. The sequence derives from a man aged 18 to 30 who received the YFV17D yellow fever vaccine. Here the sequenced sample was CD4+ T cells sorted from PBMCs, taken on the day of the yellow fever booster vaccination. The CDR3 reads CASSQDIVSRDRNYGYTF. The sequenced DNA is TGCGCCAGCAGCCAAGATATCGTTAGTCGGGACAGAAACTATGGCTACACCTTC.